Described below is a single T cell receptor (beta chain) sequence and its context. This sample was included in a study of blood T cell repertoires in COVID-19. Overall study: Whether acute or convalescent, the COVID-19 samples came from the United States, Italy and Spain. T cells, B-cell-depleted T cells, or PBMCs supplied cDNA or gDNA.

Looked up from germline, CDR1 is SGHDT and CDR2 is YYEEEE. V dropped 0 bases and J dropped 13 bases, with 8 bases sitting between them. The CDR3 sequence is 12 residues long. Original data processing: Nucleated cell counts were estimated from reference gene primer amplification. Some clones are missing from TCRdb's copy, which holds only in-frame ones; the method was immunoSEQ multiplex PCR. The DNA was the basis for D and trimming; V, J and clone size are from that table. The sample comprises about 400,000 clones, around nine tenths of which are singletons, and around 3% rests with the top ten. V gene TRBV5-6 combines with J gene TRBJ1-6, with D possibly TRBD1 on 5 matching bases. Sequenced sample: peripheral blood. The source is a human donor in a cohort sampled during active COVID-19. CDR3: CASSLVGQPLHF. CDR3 sequence (DNA): TGTGCCAGCAGCTTGGTGGGGCAGCCCCTCCACTTT.